This T cell receptor (beta chain) was documented in a study of blood T cell repertoires in COVID-19. Unmatched junction bases numbered 0, after V lost 3 bases and J lost 5 bases. This CDR3 is 13 amino acids long. In germline, CDR1 is MDHEN, CDR2 SYDVKM. Some clones are missing from TCRdb's copy, which holds only in-frame ones; the method was immunoSEQ multiplex PCR. The sample holds 130,000 or so clones; roughly 80% are singletons and the top ten take around 5%. This rearrangement joins TRBV28 to TRBJ2-7; 11 bases match TRBD2. Input material: peripheral blood. This sequence was found in a woman aged 70 to 79 with COVID-19, enrolled during active disease. The CDR3 nucleotides are TGTGCCAGCAGTTTTAGCGGGGGGGACGAGCAGTACTTC. It codes for CASSFSGGDEQYF.